The 9 T cell receptor beta chains below were found in one sample sequenced in a study of shared clonotypes between healthy human individuals. CD8 cells regarded as naive lacked CD45RO, were positively chosen for CCR7, and omitted terminally differentiated effector memory CD45RA+ cells. Libraries were prepared by immunoSEQ multiplex PCR; TCRdb keeps only in-frame clonotypes and omits some of them. This sample has 1.5 million to 2.5 million clones, with just under 95% found just once. Input material: naive CD8+ T cells sorted from blood. The receptors derive from a man aged 18 to 35 in good health.

The chain carries TRBV18 and TRBJ2-2; the D is unclear. The CDR3 spans 16 residues. Germline V gene sequence: CDR1 KGHSH, CDR2 LQKENI. V shed 3 bases and J shed 1 base, with 12 bases lying between them. The CDR3 region has the DNA TGTGCCAGCTCACCCCCCTTTTCAGGGAACACCGGGGAGCTGTTTTTT. This translates into CASSPPFSGNTGELFF.

CDR3 in DNA: TGTGCCAGCAGACCGGGACAGAGCTCCTACAATGAGCAGTTCTTC. This sequence encodes CASRPGQSSYNEQFF. This rearrangement joins TRBV11-2 to TRBJ2-1; the match to TRBD1 covers 7 bases. Germline lookup yields CDR1 SGHAT and CDR2 FQNNGV. Trimming took 6 bases from V and 0 from J; bases not matched to a gene: 5. This CDR3 contains 15 residues.

V is TRBV29-1 and J is TRBJ1-2, with D maybe TRBD1 (6 bases). Germline CDR1 and CDR2: SQVTM and ANQGSEA. The CDR3 runs 18 residues. Trimming took off 4 bases at V and 4 bases at J, with 28 bases between the two ends. The CDR3, as DNA: TGCAGCGTTGGGGGAATTTTGACTAGGACAGAGGGTAGCTATGGCTACACCTTC. It yields the protein CSVGGILTRTEGSYGYTF.

The CDR3 DNA reads TGCGCCAGCAGCCAATTCCGGACAGGGGACACTGAAGCTTTCTTT. Its translation: CASSQFRTGDTEAFF. The chain carries TRBV4-3 and TRBJ1-1, with 9 bases matching TRBD1. V lost 2 bases to trimming and J lost 3 bases; unmatched junction nucleotides: 4. The CDR3 covers 15 residues. Germline-derived CDR1 and CDR2 are LGHNA and YSLEER.

In regard to this clone: Other DNA sequences of this sample code for an identical CDR3. V gene TRBV7-9 combines with J gene TRBJ1-2; TRBD1 aligns across 8 bases. The germline V gene encodes CDR1 SEHNR and CDR2 FQNEAQ (reference sequence). CDR3 length: 14 amino acids. J gave up 4 bases and V 0 bases, and 1 base lay outside the gene matches. CDR3 DNA sequence: TGTGCCAGCAGCTTAGCGGGGACAGGCTATGGCTACACCTTC. Translated: CASSLAGTGYGYTF.

The rearrangement joins TRBV9 to TRBJ1-2; TRBD1 aligns across 8 bases. Germline values: CDR1 SGDLS, CDR2 YYNGEE. Trimming took 5 bases from V and 4 from J; bases not matched to a gene: 16. The CDR3 is made up of 17 amino acids. As DNA, the CDR3 is TGTGCCAGCAGTGGGATTGACAGGGGAGGGACTTTCTATGGCTACACCTTC. Protein product: CASSGIDRGGTFYGYTF.

The chain is built from TRBV2 and TRBJ2-7, with D uncertain. The CDR3 has 14 residues. Germline V gene sequence: CDR1 SNHLY, CDR2 FYNNEI. Trimming left V 4 bases short and J 0 bases short, with 10 bases between. The CDR3 is CASSGFKISYEQYF. The CDR3 coding sequence is TGTGCCAGCAGTGGGTTCAAAATCTCCTACGAGCAGTACTTC.

V gene TRBV28 combines with J gene TRBJ2-7, with D possibly matching TRBD2 (6 bases). CDR3 length: 15 residues. V lost 7 bases, J lost 2 bases, and 18 bases lay in between. The germline gives CDR1 MDHEN, CDR2 SYDVKM. The CDR3 loop is CASTAPGLETYEQYF. CDR3 nucleotide sequence: TGTGCCAGCACCGCCCCGGGACTGGAGACCTACGAGCAGTACTTC.

The chain uses TRBV9 and TRBJ2-3, with a weak D call TRBD1 (5 bases). The V and J ends lost 1 base and 4 bases respectively, with 19 bases between them. CDR1 SGDLS and CDR2 YYNGEE come from the germline V gene. This CDR3 region has 17 residues. As DNA, the CDR3 is TGTGCCAGCAGCGTATCAAAAGGGGCGTCGGTCGCAGATACGCAGTATTTT. It yields the protein CASSVSKGASVADTQYF.